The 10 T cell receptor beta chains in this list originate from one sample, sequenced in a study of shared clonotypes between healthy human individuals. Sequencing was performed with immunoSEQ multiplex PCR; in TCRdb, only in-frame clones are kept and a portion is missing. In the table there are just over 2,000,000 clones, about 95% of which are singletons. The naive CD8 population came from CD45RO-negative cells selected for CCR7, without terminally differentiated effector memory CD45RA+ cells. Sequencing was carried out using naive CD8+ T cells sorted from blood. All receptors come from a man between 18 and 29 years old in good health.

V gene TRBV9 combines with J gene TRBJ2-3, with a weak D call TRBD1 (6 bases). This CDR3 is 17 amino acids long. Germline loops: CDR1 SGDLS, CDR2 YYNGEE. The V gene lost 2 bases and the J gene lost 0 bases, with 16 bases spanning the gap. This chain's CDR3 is CASSVWDGQFSTDTQYF. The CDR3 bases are TGTGCCAGCAGCGTTTGGGATGGACAGTTCAGCACAGATACGCAGTATTTT.

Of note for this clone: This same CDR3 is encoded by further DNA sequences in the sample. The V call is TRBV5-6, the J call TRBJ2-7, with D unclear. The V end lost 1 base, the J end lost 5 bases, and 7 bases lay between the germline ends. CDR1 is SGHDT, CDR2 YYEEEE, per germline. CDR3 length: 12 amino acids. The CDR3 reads CASSLWGHEQYF. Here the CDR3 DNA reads TGTGCCAGCAGCTTGTGGGGTCACGAGCAGTACTTC.

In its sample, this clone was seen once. CDR3 region: CASSRAQGPQETQYF. In nucleotides, the CDR3 is TGTGCCAGCAGCAGAGCACAGGGCCCCCAAGAGACCCAGTACTTC. The V and J genes are TRBV7-9 and TRBJ2-5; the D gene is possibly TRBD1 (6 bases). V was pared by 5 bases and J by 1 base, with 14 bases between. Germline assignment: CDR1 SEHNR and CDR2 FQNEAQ (reference sequence). CDR3 length: 15 amino acids. Full variable domain (outside the CDR3, taken from reference TRBV7-9 and TRBJ2-5): DTGVSQNPRHKITKRGQNVTFRCDPISEHNRLYWYRQTLGQGPEFLTYFQNEAQLEKSRLLSDRFSAERPKGSFSTLEIQRTEQGDSAMYLCASSRAQGPQETQYFGPGTRLLVL.

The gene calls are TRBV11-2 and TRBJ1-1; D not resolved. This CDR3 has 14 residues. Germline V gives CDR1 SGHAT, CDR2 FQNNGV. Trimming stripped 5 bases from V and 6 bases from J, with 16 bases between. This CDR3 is CASSLTRGGAEAFF. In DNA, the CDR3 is TGTGCCAGCAGCCTAACCCGGGGAGGCGCTGAAGCTTTCTTT. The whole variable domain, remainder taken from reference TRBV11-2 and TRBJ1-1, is EAGVAQSPRYKIIEKRQSVAFWCNPISGHATLYWYQQILGQGPKLLIQFQNNGVVDDSQLPKDRFSAERLKGVDSTLKIQPAKLEDSAVYLCASSLTRGGAEAFFGQGTRLTVV.

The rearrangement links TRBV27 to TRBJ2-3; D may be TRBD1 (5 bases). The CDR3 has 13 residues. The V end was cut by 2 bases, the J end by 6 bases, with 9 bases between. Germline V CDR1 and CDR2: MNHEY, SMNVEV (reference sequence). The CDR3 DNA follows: TGTGCCAGCAGTTTAGGGTCAGGGGATACGCAGTATTTT. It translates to CASSLGSGDTQYF.

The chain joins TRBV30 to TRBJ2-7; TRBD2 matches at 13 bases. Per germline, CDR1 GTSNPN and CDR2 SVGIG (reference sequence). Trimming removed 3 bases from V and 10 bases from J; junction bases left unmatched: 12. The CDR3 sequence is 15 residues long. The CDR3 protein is CAWRGGGLAGEEQYF. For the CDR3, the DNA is TGTGCCTGGAGGGGCGGTGGACTAGCGGGAGAGGAACAGTACTTC.

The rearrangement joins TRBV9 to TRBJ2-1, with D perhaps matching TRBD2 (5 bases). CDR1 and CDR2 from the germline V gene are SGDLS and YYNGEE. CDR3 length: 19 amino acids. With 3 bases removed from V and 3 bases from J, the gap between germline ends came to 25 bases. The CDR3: CASSADWQFKYLGYNEQFF. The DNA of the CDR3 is TGTGCCAGCAGCGCGGACTGGCAGTTCAAGTACTTGGGCTACAATGAGCAGTTCTTC.

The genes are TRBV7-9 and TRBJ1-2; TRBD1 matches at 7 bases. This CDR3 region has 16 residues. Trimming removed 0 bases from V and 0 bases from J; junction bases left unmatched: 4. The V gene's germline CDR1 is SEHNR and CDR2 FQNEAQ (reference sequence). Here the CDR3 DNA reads TGTGCCAGCAGCTTAGCGCTGGGACAGCCTAACTATGGCTACACCTTC. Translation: CASSLALGQPNYGYTF.

The CDR3 nucleotides are TGTGCCAGCAGCCAAGGTTGGCTAGCCCAAGAGACCCAGTACTTC. Encoded protein: CASSQGWLAQETQYF. V usage is TRBV14 and J usage is TRBJ2-5; a weak D match, TRBD2 (5 bases). Germline V lookup: CDR1 SGHDN, CDR2 FVKESK. V lost 1 base to trimming and J lost 1 base, with 10 bases between them. The CDR3 contains 15 residues.

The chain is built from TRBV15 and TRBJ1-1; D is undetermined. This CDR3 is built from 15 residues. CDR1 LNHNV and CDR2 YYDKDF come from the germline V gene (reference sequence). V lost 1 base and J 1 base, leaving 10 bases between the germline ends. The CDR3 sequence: CATSRGREGNTEAFF. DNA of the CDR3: TGTGCCACCAGCAGAGGAAGGGAAGGGAACACTGAAGCTTTCTTT.